Listed below are T cell receptor beta chains from one sample, sequenced in a study of cytomegalovirus exposure and HLA in healthy donors. Data came from immunoSEQ multiplex PCR; TCRdb stores just in-frame clones and leaves some out. This sample has about 140,000 clones, with approximately 82% found just once. Sequencing input: PBMCs. The receptors derive from a man aged 30 to 45 in good health and CMV-seropositive. Both conserved end residues are part of each CDR3. A D gene is named only where the DNA matches it firmly. A row's size may be missing; if present it is once, few, many or a size class.

size,V,J,D,CDR3,DNA
-,TRBV2,TRBJ2-3,TRBD2,CASSLTSGRITDTQYF,TGTGCCAGCAGTTTGACTAGCGGGAGGATCACAGATACGCAGTATTTT
-,TRBV5-6,TRBJ1-1,TRBD1,CASSLVGGQATTEAFF,TGTGCCAGCAGCTTGGTTGGGGGACAGGCGACTACTGAAGCTTTCTTT
few,TRBV7-9,TRBJ1-5,-,CASSLALGGVHQPQHF,TGTGCCAGCAGCTTAGCTTTGGGGGGGGTCCATCAGCCCCAGCATTTT
-,TRBV13,TRBJ2-7,-,CASSSRVQSSYEQYF,TGTGCCAGCAGCTCCCGGGTCCAGAGCTCCTACGAGCAGTACTTC
few,TRBV5-4,TRBJ1-2,-,CASSYAAETFYGYTF,TGTGCCAGCAGCTACGCTGCGGAGACGTTCTATGGCTACACCTTC
few,TRBV11-2,TRBJ2-7,-,CASSLGQVPGEQYF,TGTGCCAGCAGCTTAGGACAGGTACCGGGCGAGCAGTACTTC
-,TRBV7-3,TRBJ2-3,-,CASGQGDTQYF,TGTGCCAGCGGGCAGGGAGATACGCAGTATTTT
-,TRBV4-1,TRBJ2-1,TRBD2,CASSQPASGRANEQFF,TGCGCCAGCAGCCAGCCGGCTAGCGGGAGGGCCAATGAGCAGTTCTTC
-,TRBV2,TRBJ1-1,TRBD1,CASRHRGGNTEAFF,TGTGCCAGCAGGCACAGGGGTGGGAACACTGAAGCTTTCTTT
-,TRBV4-1,TRBJ1-4,-,CASSQGGQGNEKLFF,TGCGCCAGCAGCCAAGGGGGCCAGGGGAATGAAAAACTGTTTTTT
few,TRBV20-1,TRBJ1-1,-,CSYGGNTEAFF,TGCAGCTATGGCGGGAACACTGAAGCTTTCTTT
-,TRBV27,TRBJ2-1,TRBD2,CASSLEIPMGLAGGSYNEQFF,TGTGCCAGCAGTTTGGAGATTCCTATGGGACTAGCGGGAGGGTCTTACAATGAGCAGTTCTTC
-,TRBV6-5,TRBJ2-2,-,CASSYSQGLAGELFF,TGTGCCAGCAGTTACTCGCAGGGTCTGGCCGGGGAGCTGTTTTTT
-,TRBV5-1,TRBJ1-2,TRBD1,CASSSGTGVRGYTF,TGCGCCAGCAGCTCCGGGACAGGGGTACGAGGCTACACCTTC
-,TRBV30,TRBJ2-3,TRBD2,CAWTSGVSTDTQYF,TGTGCCTGGACCAGCGGGGTTAGCACAGATACGCAGTATTTT
few,TRBV5-1,TRBJ1-5,TRBD1,CASTPTGGRGEPQHF,TGCGCCAGCACACCGACAGGGGGTAGGGGGGAGCCCCAGCATTTT
-,TRBV5-1,TRBJ2-3,TRBD2,CASSLVAGGPDTQYF,TGCGCCAGCAGCTTGGTAGCGGGGGGGCCCGATACGCAGTATTTT
-,TRBV19,TRBJ1-5,TRBD1,CASSSGQGRYSNQPQHF,TGTGCCAGTAGTTCGGGACAGGGGAGGTATAGCAATCAGCCCCAGCATTTT
-,TRBV2,TRBJ1-5,-,CASSDWGGDQPQHF,TGTGCCAGCAGTGATTGGGGGGGGGATCAGCCCCAGCATTTT
-,TRBV11-2,TRBJ2-3,TRBD2,CASSFFSGQGGGTDTQYF,TGTGCCAGCAGCTTCTTTAGCGGGCAAGGAGGGGGCACAGATACGCAGTATTTT
-,TRBV30,TRBJ2-7,-,CAWSVRGAGEQYF,TGTGCCTGGAGTGTACGCGGAGCGGGCGAGCAGTACTTC
-,TRBV2,TRBJ1-1,TRBD1,CASSYTGDTEAFF,TGTGCCAGCAGTTACACAGGGGACACTGAAGCTTTCTTT
-,TRBV4-1,TRBJ2-3,-,CASSQEASVWADTQYF,TGCGCCAGCAGCCAAGAGGCCAGCGTATGGGCAGATACGCAGTATTTT
once,TRBV6-5,TRBJ1-2,TRBD1,CASSLGQFYGYTF,TGTGCCAGCAGTTTGGGACAGTTCTATGGCTACACCTTC
-,TRBV12-5,TRBJ2-3,TRBD1,CASGSGQGGRTDTQYF,TGTGCTAGTGGTTCCGGACAGGGGGGTCGGACAGATACGCAGTATTTT
-,TRBV6-6,TRBJ2-7,-,CASSPAQGPYEQYF,TGTGCCAGCAGTCCCGCTCAGGGCCCCTACGAGCAGTACTTC
-,TRBV2,TRBJ1-2,-,CASRGEGGYGYTF,TGTGCCAGCAGAGGGGAAGGGGGCTATGGCTACACCTTC
-,TRBV27,TRBJ1-2,-,CASSLRGSAWRSNYGYTF,TGTGCCAGCAGTTTAAGGGGGTCAGCATGGCGATCTAACTATGGCTACACCTTC
-,TRBV2,TRBJ1-6,TRBD1,CASKGTGGSYNSPLHF,TGTGCCAGCAAAGGGACAGGGGGTTCCTATAATTCACCCCTCCACTTT
-,TRBV18,TRBJ1-3,-,CASSRIGDSGNTIYF,TGTGCCAGCTCACGGATAGGAGACTCTGGAAACACCATATATTTT